Listed below are T cell receptor beta chains from one sample, sequenced in a study of CD8+ T cells in alopecia areata. Assay: immunoSEQ multiplex PCR; the TCRdb copy retains only in-frame clones and omits some. Among roughly 200,000 clones listed, about 63% were seen once. The material sequenced was CD4+ T cells sorted from blood, taken at week 0. The receptors shown here come from a human donor with alopecia areata. Both conserved end residues are part of each CDR3. D genes are given only for firm matches. Rows give clone size only sometimes, using once, few, many, or a class for an expanded clone.

TRBV20-1	-	once	TRBJ2-5	TGCAGTGCCGAAGACAAGGAGACCCAGTACTTC	CSAEDKETQYF
TRBV7-8	-	-	TRBJ2-2	TGTGCCAGCAGCCTACCTGGGTGGACAGTAGGAACCGGGGAGCTGTTTTTT	CASSLPGWTVGTGELFF
TRBV29-1	TRBD1	few	TRBJ2-6	TGCAGCGTTGGGACAGGGGGCATTCCTGGGGCCAACGTCCTGACTTTC	CSVGTGGIPGANVLTF
TRBV5-6	TRBD1	-	TRBJ2-7	TGTGCCAGCAGCTACGGGACAGGGGAAGTCAACGAGCAGTACTTC	CASSYGTGEVNEQYF
TRBV25-1	TRBD1	-	TRBJ1-2	TGTGCCAGCAGCCGGGACAGGGTCTATGGCTACACCTTC	CASSRDRVYGYTF
TRBV10-3	-	-	TRBJ1-3	TGTGCCATCAGTGGTCACTCTGGGAATCAAAAACCAAGCTCTGGAAACACCATATATTTT	CAISGHSGNQKPSSGNTIYF
TRBV9	-	few	TRBJ2-3	TGTGCCAGCAGCGTAGGTGTCGGTCCTAGCACAGATACGCAGTATTTT	CASSVGVGPSTDTQYF
TRBV30	-	-	TRBJ1-6	TGTGCCTGGAGTGTCGGGGGGTCCTATAATTCACCCCTCCACTTT	CAWSVGGSYNSPLHF
TRBV7-9	-	-	TRBJ2-7	TGTGCCAGCAGCCTAGGCAGGGGTATTGCCTACGAGCAGTACTTC	CASSLGRGIAYEQYF
TRBV30	-	-	TRBJ1-1	TGTGCCTGGAGTGTCTGGCGGACCCTCGTTAACACTGAAGCTTTCTTT	CAWSVWRTLVNTEAFF
TRBV30	-	-	TRBJ1-1	TGTGCCTGGGCCAGGGGTACTGAAGCTTTCTTT	CAWARGTEAFF
TRBV2	-	once	TRBJ1-1	TGTGCCAGCGGACCCAGTGGGGAAGTAACTGAAGCTTTCTTT	CASGPSGEVTEAFF
TRBV7-2	-	-	TRBJ2-2	TGTGCCAGCAGCTCAATGACGAACACCGGGGAGCTGTTTTTT	CASSSMTNTGELFF
TRBV6-6	TRBD1	-	TRBJ1-1	TGTGCCAGCAGTCTTCCGAGACAGGGGAACACTGAAGCTTTCTTT	CASSLPRQGNTEAFF
TRBV19	-	-	TRBJ2-4	TGTGCCAGTAGTATCCAGGCAGACCGTCGGCAGTACTTC	CASSIQADRRQYF
TRBV2	-	-	TRBJ2-1	TGTGCCAGCAGTGATATGGGCGGTGGGGTCGATGAGCAGTTCTTC	CASSDMGGGVDEQFF
TRBV29-1	-	-	TRBJ2-5	TGCAGCGTTGCTGGGCAGGGAGGCGAGACCCAGTACTTC	CSVAGQGGETQYF
TRBV2	TRBD1	-	TRBJ1-6	TGTGCCAGCAGCGCGACAGGGGCCAGTTCACCCCTCCACTTT	CASSATGASSPLHF
TRBV7-2	-	once	TRBJ2-7	TGTGCCAGCAGCTTAAGTAACTACGAGCAGTACTTC	CASSLSNYEQYF
TRBV7-2	-	-	TRBJ1-2	TGTGCCAGCAGCTTAGTGGAAGGGAAGTACGGCTACACCTTC	CASSLVEGKYGYTF
TRBV10-3	TRBD2	-	TRBJ2-1	TGTGCCATCAGTGCCAGCGGGGGTCCCGACAATGAGCAGTTCTTC	CAISASGGPDNEQFF
TRBV30	-	-	TRBJ1-2	TGTGGCTGGGGGACGTATGGCTACACCTTC	CGWGTYGYTF
TRBV6-1	-	-	TRBJ1-5	TGTGCCAGCAGTGAAGGTCCAGTGATTCAGCCCCAGCATTTT	CASSEGPVIQPQHF
TRBV13	-	-	TRBJ2-2	TGTGCCAGCAGCTCTCCCCTGGGGTTCGGGACCGGGGAGCTGTTTTTT	CASSSPLGFGTGELFF
TRBV29-1	-	-	TRBJ1-5	TGCAGCGTCGGACAGCACAATCAGCCCCAGCATTTT	CSVGQHNQPQHF
TRBV30	-	-	TRBJ1-2	TGTGCCTGGAGGGCCCAAAACTATGGCTACACCTTC	CAWRAQNYGYTF
TRBV29-1	-	-	TRBJ1-1	TGCAGCGTCGCGGGCCACAACACTGAAGCTTTCTTT	CSVAGHNTEAFF
TRBV29-1	-	few	TRBJ1-5	TGCAGCGTTTCCCATAGCGATAGCAATCAGCCCCAGCATTTT	CSVSHSDSNQPQHF
TRBV6-6	-	few	TRBJ1-1	TGTGCCAGCAGGGACGCCGGGGAGGGCACTGAAGCTTTCTTT	CASRDAGEGTEAFF
TRBV27	-	-	TRBJ2-3	TGTGCCAGCAGTCCCTGGTCTAACACAGATACGCAGTATTTT	CASSPWSNTDTQYF
TRBV7-9	TRBD1	-	TRBJ1-5	TGTGCCAGCAGCCTTGGACAGGGAACGATCGAAAGCAATCAGCCCCAGCATTTT	CASSLGQGTIESNQPQHF
TRBV2	-	-	TRBJ2-5	TGTGCCAGTACAGTGCAAGAGACCCAGTACTTC	CASTVQETQYF
TRBV2	-	once	TRBJ2-4	TGTGCCAGCAGTGAAGAGGGGGGAACCAAAAACATTCAGTACTTC	CASSEEGGTKNIQYF
TRBV2	-	-	TRBJ2-5	TGTGCCAGCAGTGGCAGTATCCAAGAGACCCAGTACTTC	CASSGSIQETQYF
TRBV29-1	TRBD1	-	TRBJ1-4	TGCAGCGTTGAAGGGACAGGGGGACCTAATGAAAAACTGTTTTTT	CSVEGTGGPNEKLFF
TRBV2	TRBD1	-	TRBJ2-6	TGTGCCAGCAGTGAGGACAGGGCGGCTGGGGCCAACGTCCTGACTTTC	CASSEDRAAGANVLTF
TRBV2	-	few	TRBJ2-7	TGTGCCAGCAGTGGGGGGGTATCCTACGAGCAGTACTTC	CASSGGVSYEQYF
TRBV7-2	-	few	TRBJ1-1	TGTGCCAGCAGCCCGGGGGGGAACACTGAAGCTTTCTTT	CASSPGGNTEAFF
TRBV19	TRBD1	-	TRBJ2-6	TGTGCCAGTATCAAGACTCTCGGGACAGGGCCTGGGGCCAACGTCCTGACTTTC	CASIKTLGTGPGANVLTF
TRBV10-2	TRBD1	-	TRBJ2-7	TGCGCCAGCACAGACAGGGACCACTACGAGCAGTACTTC	CASTDRDHYEQYF
TRBV29-1	-	-	TRBJ2-7	TGCAGCGTCGCCAGGGCCGACGAGCAGTACTTC	CSVARADEQYF